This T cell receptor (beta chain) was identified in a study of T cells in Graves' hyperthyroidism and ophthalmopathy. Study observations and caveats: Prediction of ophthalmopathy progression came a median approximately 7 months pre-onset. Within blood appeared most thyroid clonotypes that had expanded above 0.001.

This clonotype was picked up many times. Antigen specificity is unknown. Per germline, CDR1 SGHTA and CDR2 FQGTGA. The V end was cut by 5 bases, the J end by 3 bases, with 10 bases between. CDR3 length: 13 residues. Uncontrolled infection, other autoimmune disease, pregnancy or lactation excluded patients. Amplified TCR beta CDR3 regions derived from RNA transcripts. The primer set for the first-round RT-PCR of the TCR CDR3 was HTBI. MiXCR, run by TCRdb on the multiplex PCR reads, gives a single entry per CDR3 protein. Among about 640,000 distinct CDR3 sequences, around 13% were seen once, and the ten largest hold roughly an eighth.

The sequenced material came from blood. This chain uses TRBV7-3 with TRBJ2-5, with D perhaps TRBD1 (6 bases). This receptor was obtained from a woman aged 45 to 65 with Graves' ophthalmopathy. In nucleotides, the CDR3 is TGTGCCAGCAGCGAAACAGGGAAAGAGACCCAGTACTTC. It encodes CASSETGKETQYF.